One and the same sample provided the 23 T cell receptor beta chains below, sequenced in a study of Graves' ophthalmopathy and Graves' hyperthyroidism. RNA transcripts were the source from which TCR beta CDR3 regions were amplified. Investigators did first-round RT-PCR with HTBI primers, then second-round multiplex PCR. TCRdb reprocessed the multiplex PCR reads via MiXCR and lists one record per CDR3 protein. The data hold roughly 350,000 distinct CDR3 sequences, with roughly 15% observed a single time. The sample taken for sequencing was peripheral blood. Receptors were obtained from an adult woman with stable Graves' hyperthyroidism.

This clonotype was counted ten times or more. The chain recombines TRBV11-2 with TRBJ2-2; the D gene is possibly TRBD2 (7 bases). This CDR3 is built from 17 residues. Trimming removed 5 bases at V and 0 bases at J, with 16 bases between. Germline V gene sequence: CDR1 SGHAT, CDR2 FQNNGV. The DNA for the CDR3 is TGTGCCAGCAGCCCCCTTCGGGGGGCCGCGAACACCGGGGAGCTGTTTTTT. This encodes CASSPLRGAANTGELFF.

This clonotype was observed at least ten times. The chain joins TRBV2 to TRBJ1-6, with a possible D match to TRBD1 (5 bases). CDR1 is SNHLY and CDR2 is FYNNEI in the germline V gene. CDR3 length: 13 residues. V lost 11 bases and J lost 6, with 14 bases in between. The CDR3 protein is CASHLGVNSPLHF. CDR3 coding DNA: TGTGCCTCCCATCTGGGGGTTAATTCACCCCTCCACTTT.

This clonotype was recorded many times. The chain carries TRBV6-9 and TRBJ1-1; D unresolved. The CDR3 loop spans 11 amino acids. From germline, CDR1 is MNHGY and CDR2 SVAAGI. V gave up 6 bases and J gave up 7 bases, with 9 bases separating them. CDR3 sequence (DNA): TGTGCCAGCAGGGTTGGAGATGAAGCTTTCTTT. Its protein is CASRVGDEAFF.

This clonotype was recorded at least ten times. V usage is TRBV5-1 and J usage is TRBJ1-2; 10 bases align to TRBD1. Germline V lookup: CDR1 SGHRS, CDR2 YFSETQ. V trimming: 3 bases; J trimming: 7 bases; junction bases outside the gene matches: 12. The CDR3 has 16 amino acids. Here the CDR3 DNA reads TGCGCCAGCAGCTCAAAGGGACAGGGGAAGGAAGGTGGCTACACCTTC. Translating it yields CASSSKGQGKEGGYTF.

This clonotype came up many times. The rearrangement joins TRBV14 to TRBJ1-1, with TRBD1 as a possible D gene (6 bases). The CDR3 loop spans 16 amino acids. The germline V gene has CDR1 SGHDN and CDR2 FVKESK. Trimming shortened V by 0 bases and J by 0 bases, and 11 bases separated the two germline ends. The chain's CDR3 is CASSQDKAGVNTEAFF. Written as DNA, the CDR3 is TGTGCCAGCAGCCAAGATAAGGCAGGGGTGAACACTGAAGCTTTCTTT.

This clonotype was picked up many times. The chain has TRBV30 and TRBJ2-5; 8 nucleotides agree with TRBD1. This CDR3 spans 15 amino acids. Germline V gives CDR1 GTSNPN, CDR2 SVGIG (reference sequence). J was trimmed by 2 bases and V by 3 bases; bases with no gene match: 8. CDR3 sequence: CAWRADRGWQETQYF. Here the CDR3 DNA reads TGTGCCTGGAGGGCCGACAGGGGTTGGCAAGAGACCCAGTACTTC.

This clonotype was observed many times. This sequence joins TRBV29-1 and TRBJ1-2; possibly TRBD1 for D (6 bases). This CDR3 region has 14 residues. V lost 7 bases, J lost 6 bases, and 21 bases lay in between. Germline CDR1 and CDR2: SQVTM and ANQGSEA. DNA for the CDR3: TGCAGCGCGATACCAGGCAGGGGCGACGATGGCTACACCTTC. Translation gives CSAIPGRGDDGYTF.

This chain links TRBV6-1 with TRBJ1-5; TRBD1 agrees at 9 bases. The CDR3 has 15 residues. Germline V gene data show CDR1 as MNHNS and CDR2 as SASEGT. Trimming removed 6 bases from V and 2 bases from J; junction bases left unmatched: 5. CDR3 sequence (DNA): TGTGCCAGCAGGGGGACAGGGACTGGCAATCAGCCCCAGCATTTT. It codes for CASRGTGTGNQPQHF.

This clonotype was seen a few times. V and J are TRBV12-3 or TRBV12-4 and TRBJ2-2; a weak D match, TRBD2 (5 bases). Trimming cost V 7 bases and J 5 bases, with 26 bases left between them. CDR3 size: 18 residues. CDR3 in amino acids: CASTESRGMIGGTGELFF. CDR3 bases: TGTGCCAGCACCGAAAGCCGGGGAATGATAGGTGGGACCGGGGAGCTGTTTTTT.

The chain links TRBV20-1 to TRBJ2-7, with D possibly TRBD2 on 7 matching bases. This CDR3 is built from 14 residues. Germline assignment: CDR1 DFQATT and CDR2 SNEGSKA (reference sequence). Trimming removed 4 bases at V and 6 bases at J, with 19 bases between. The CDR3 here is CSANGGARGLEQYF. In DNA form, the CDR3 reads TGCAGTGCTAATGGGGGGGCCCGAGGGCTCGAGCAGTACTTC.

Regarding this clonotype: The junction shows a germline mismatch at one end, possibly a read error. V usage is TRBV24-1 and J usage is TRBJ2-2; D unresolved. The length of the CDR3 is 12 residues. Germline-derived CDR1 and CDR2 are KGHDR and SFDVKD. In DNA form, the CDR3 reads TGTGCCACCCGTGAGAACACCGGGGAGCTGTTTTTT. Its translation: CATRENTGELFF.

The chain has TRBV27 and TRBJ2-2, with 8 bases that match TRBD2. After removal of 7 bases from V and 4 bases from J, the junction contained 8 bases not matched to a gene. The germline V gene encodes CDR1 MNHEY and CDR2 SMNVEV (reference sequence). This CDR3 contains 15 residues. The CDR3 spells CASTGTRDTTGELFF. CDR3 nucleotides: TGTGCCAGCACCGGGACTAGGGATACCACCGGGGAGCTGTTTTTT.

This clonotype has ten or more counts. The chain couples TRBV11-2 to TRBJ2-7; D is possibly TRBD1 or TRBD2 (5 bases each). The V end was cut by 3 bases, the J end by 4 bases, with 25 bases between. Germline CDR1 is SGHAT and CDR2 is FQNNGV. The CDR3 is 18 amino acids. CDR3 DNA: TGTGCCAGCAGCTTTTACTACCAGCTTCCCGGGACCTTGTACGAGCAGTACTTC. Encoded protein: CASSFYYQLPGTLYEQYF.

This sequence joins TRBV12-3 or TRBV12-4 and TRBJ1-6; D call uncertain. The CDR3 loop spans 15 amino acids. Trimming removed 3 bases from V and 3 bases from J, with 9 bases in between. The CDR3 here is CASSFGVDYNSPLHF. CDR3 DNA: TGTGCCAGCAGTTTTGGGGTTGACTATAATTCACCCCTCCACTTT.

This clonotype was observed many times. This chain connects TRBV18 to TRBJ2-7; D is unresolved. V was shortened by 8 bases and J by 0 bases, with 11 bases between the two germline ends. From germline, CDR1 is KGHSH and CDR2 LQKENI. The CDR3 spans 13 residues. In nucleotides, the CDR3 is TGTGCCAGCAGCCCTCGTTCCTCCTACGAGCAGTACTTC. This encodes CASSPRSSYEQYF. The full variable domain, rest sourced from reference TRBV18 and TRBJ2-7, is NAGVMQNPRHLVRRRGQEARLRCSPMKGHSHVYWYRQLPEEGLKFMVYLQKENIIDESGMPKERFSAEFPKEGPSILRIQQVVRGDSAAYFCASSPRSSYEQYFGPGTRLTVT.

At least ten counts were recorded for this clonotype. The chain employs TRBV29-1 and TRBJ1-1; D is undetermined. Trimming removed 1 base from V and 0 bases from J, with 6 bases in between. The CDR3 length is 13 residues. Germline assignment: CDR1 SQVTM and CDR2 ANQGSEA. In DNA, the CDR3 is TGCAGCGTTGAAGGCAGGATGAACACTGAAGCTTTCTTT. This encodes CSVEGRMNTEAFF. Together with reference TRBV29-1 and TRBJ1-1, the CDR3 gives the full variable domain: SAVISQKPSRDICQRGTSLTIQCQVDSQVTMMFWYRQQPGQSLTLIATANQGSEATYESGFVIDKFPISRPNLTFSTLTVSNMSPEDSSIYLCSVEGRMNTEAFFGQGTRLTVV.

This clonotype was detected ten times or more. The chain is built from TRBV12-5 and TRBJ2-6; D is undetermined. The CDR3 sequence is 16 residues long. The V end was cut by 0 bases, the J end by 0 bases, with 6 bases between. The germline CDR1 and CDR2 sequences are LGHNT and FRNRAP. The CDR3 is CASGLVYSSGANVLTF. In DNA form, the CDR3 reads TGTGCTAGTGGTTTGGTATACAGCTCTGGGGCCAACGTCCTGACTTTC.

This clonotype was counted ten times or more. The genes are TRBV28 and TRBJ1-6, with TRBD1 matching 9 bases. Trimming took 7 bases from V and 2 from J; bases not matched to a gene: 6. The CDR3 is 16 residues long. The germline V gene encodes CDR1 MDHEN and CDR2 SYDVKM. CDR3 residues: CASTKQGAAYNSPLHF. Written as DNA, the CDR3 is TGTGCCAGCACGAAACAGGGGGCCGCCTATAATTCACCCCTCCACTTT.

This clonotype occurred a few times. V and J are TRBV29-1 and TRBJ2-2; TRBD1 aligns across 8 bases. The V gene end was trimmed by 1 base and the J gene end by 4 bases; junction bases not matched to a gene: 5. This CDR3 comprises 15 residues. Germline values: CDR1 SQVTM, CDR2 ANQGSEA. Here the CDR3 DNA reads TGCAGCGTTGAAGTCTTCGGACAGGGCACCGGGGAGCTGTTTTTT. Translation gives CSVEVFGQGTGELFF.

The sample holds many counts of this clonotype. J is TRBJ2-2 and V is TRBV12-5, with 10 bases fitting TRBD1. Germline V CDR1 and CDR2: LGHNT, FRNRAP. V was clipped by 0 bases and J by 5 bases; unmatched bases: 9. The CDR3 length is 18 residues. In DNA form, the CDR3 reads TGTGCTAGTGGTTTGGTACTAGGGACAGGGGATCGTACCGGGGAGCTGTTTTTT. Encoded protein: CASGLVLGTGDRTGELFF.

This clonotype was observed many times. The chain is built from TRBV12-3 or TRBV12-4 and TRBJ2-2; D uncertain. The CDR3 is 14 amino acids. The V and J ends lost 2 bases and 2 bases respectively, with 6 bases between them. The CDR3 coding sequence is TGTGCCAGCAGTTTACCTGGAAACACCGGGGAGCTGTTTTTT. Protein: CASSLPGNTGELFF.

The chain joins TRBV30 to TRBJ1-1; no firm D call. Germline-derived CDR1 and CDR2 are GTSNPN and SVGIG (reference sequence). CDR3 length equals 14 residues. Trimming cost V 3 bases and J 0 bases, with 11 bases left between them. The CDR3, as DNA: TGTGCCTGGAGGAGTGCCCTTATGAACACTGAAGCTTTCTTT. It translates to CAWRSALMNTEAFF.

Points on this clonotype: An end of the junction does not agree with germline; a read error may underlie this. Written as DNA, the CDR3 is TGCAGTGCTAGGCGCAATTCTATGAACACCGGGGAGCTGTGTTTT. Translating gives CSARRNSMNTGELCF. The gene calls are TRBV20-1 and TRBJ2-2; the D gene is possibly TRBD2 (5 bases). Germline CDR1 is DFQATT and CDR2 is SNEGSKA (reference sequence). The CDR3 is 15 residues long.